This entry lists 21 T cell receptor beta chains sequenced from one sample in a study of shared clonotypes between healthy human individuals. CD45RO negativity and positive selection for CCR7 defined naive CD8 cells, a population that excluded terminally differentiated effector memory CD45RA+ cells. Profiled with immunoSEQ multiplex PCR; TCRdb holds only in-frame clones, not every one. The sample contains about 2,200,000 clones, roughly 91% of which appear only once. The specimen sequenced was naive CD8+ T cells from PBMCs. The receptor set was obtained from a man aged 18 to 29 in good health. Some clones in this sample may be carry-over from other donors' samples.

The chain has TRBV6-5 and TRBJ2-7, with TRBD1 matching over 9 bases. The CDR3 is made up of 15 amino acids. Trimming removed 6 bases from V and 2 bases from J; junction bases left unmatched: 8. Germline-derived CDR1 and CDR2 are MNHEY and SVGAGI. DNA of the CDR3: TGTGCCAGCAGACAGGACAGGGGCTTTCCCTACGAGCAGTACTTC. This codes for CASRQDRGFPYEQYF.

CDR3 DNA: TGTGCCAGCAGCGTCGGGAGGACAGTCTATCTCACCGGGGAGCTGTTTTTT. It is translated as CASSVGRTVYLTGELFF. The chain combines TRBV9 with TRBJ2-2; D is possibly TRBD2 (7 bases). CDR1 SGDLS and CDR2 YYNGEE come from the germline V gene. The CDR3 contains 17 residues. Between the trimmed V and J ends, which lost 2 bases and 4 bases, there was a span of 18 bases.

The CDR3: CASSGTLDYGYTF. The CDR3 DNA is TGTGCCAGCAGCGGGACCTTGGACTATGGCTACACCTTC. The chain is built from TRBV9 and TRBJ1-2; D not certain. Deletions cut 3 bases from V and 3 bases from J, with 9 bases between. Germline V gives CDR1 SGDLS, CDR2 YYNGEE. The CDR3 spans 13 residues.

This sequence joins TRBV4-1 and TRBJ2-1; TRBD1 is a possible D gene (6 bases). Germline CDR1 MGHRA, CDR2 YSYEKL. The V end was cut by 2 bases, the J end by 0 bases, with 14 bases between. This CDR3 is built from 17 residues. The CDR3 here is CASSQYYRVSSYNEQFF. The CDR3 DNA reads as TGCGCCAGCAGCCAATACTACAGGGTGAGCTCCTACAATGAGCAGTTCTTC.

J is TRBJ1-5 and V is TRBV6-6; 7 bases agree with TRBD1. This CDR3 region has 11 residues. Looked up from germline, CDR1 is MNHNY and CDR2 is SVGAGI (reference sequence). With 2 bases clipped from V and 14 bases from J, the junction kept 3 bases outside the gene matches. DNA of the CDR3: TGTGCCAGCAGTTACGGGGACAGTAAGCATTTT. The encoded protein is CASSYGDSKHF.

J is TRBJ1-1 and V is TRBV19; D not resolved. The CDR3 has 12 residues. Germline V gives CDR1 LNHDA, CDR2 SQIVND (reference sequence). With 4 bases removed from V and 2 bases from J, the gap between germline ends came to 5 bases. CDR3 residues: CASSKRNTEAFF. DNA for the CDR3: TGTGCCAGTAGTAAGCGAAACACTGAAGCTTTCTTT.

V gene TRBV6-1 combines with J gene TRBJ2-3; no firm D call. Trimming removed 4 bases at V and 1 base at J, with 12 bases between. The CDR3 has 15 amino acids. Germline CDR1 is MNHNS and CDR2 is SASEGT. CDR3 region: CASSGTWIGTDTQYF. The DNA for the CDR3 is TGTGCCAGCAGTGGAACCTGGATCGGCACAGATACGCAGTATTTT.

As DNA, the CDR3 is TGTGCCAGCAGTTTATACCCGCGGGACGGCACAGATACGCAGTATTTT. Translation: CASSLYPRDGTDTQYF. V gene TRBV27 combines with J gene TRBJ2-3, with TRBD2 as a possible D gene (6 bases). Trimming removed 1 base at V and 1 base at J, with 12 bases between. CDR3 length equals 16 residues. Germline CDR1 is MNHEY and CDR2 is SMNVEV (reference sequence).

The genes are TRBV7-2 and TRBJ2-7; D is unclear. The CDR3 length is 14 residues. V shed 2 bases and J shed 5 bases, with 13 bases lying between them. Germline-derived CDR1 and CDR2 are SGHTA and FQGNSA. This chain's CDR3 is CASSLLLQMDEQYF. The CDR3 bases are TGTGCCAGCAGCTTACTTCTACAGATGGACGAGCAGTACTTC.

The V and J genes are TRBV27 and TRBJ2-2; a weak D match, TRBD2 (5 bases). The CDR3 has 16 residues. Germline-derived CDR1 and CDR2 are MNHEY and SMNVEV (reference sequence). V was clipped by 6 bases and J by 0 bases, with 14 bases between them. The CDR3 DNA is TGTGCCAGCAGCCTCACCCTCGGGACGAACACCGGGGAGCTGTTTTTT. Its translation: CASSLTLGTNTGELFF.

The V gene is TRBV27, the J gene TRBJ1-2; D is perhaps TRBD1 (6 bases). CDR1 MNHEY and CDR2 SMNVEV come from the germline V gene (reference sequence). V dropped 6 bases and J dropped 4 bases, with 12 bases sitting between them. This CDR3 is built from 13 residues. The CDR3 spells CASSTGTPYGYTF. The CDR3 nucleotides read TGTGCCAGCAGCACCGGGACACCCTATGGCTACACCTTC.

Notes on this clone: In the same sample, other DNA sequences code for this CDR3. This chain connects TRBV28 to TRBJ1-1; 10 bases are a match to TRBD1. The ends lost 3 bases at V and 0 bases at J; junction bases unmatched: 4. CDR1 MDHEN and CDR2 SYDVKM come from the germline V gene. The CDR3 has 16 amino acids. The CDR3 DNA sequence: TGTGCCAGCAGTTTGCCGGGGACAGGGGTGAACACTGAAGCTTTCTTT. This gives the protein CASSLPGTGVNTEAFF.

The DNA for the CDR3 is TGTGCCAGCAGCCAAGAGAACAGGGACGGGGAGCTGTTTTTT. This encodes CASSQENRDGELFF. The chain uses TRBV4-2 and TRBJ2-2; D possibly corresponds to TRBD1 (6 bases). Trimming pared 0 bases from V and 7 bases from J, leaving 9 bases between. The CDR3 is 14 amino acids. Germline V gives CDR1 LGHNA, CDR2 YNFKEQ.

This clone came up a few times. The J gene is TRBJ1-1, the V gene TRBV12-5, with D possibly matching TRBD1 (5 bases). V lost 1 base, J lost 5 bases, and 14 bases lay in between. CDR3 size: 15 residues. The V gene's germline CDR1 is LGHNT and CDR2 FRNRAP. The CDR3 nucleotides read TGTGCTAGTGGTTTGGGGCCCGGGACGAGAACTGAAGCTTTCTTT. Encoded protein: CASGLGPGTRTEAFF.

V and J are TRBV27 and TRBJ2-2; 8 nucleotides line up with TRBD2. CDR1 is MNHEY and CDR2 is SMNVEV in the germline V gene (reference sequence). Trimming removed 1 base from V and 4 bases from J; junction bases left unmatched: 8. There are 17 residues in the CDR3. The CDR3 DNA sequence: TGTGCCAGCAGTTTATTTTGGGCTAGCGGGTCCACCGGGGAGCTGTTTTTT. It encodes CASSLFWASGSTGELFF.

The genes are TRBV5-5 and TRBJ2-7; TRBD2 agrees at 8 bases. Germline V CDR1 and CDR2: SGHKS, YYEKEE (reference sequence). V lost 3 bases and J lost 4; bases outside the gene matches: 6. CDR3 size: 14 residues. CDR3 residues: CASSSQAGVYEQYF. In DNA, the CDR3 is TGTGCCAGCAGCTCTCAAGCGGGAGTGTACGAGCAGTACTTC.

The J gene is TRBJ2-7, the V gene TRBV20-1; D might be TRBD2 (6 bases). From germline, CDR1 is DFQATT and CDR2 SNEGSKA (reference sequence). Trimming took 3 bases from V and 7 from J, leaving 10 bases between them. The CDR3 loop spans 11 amino acids. CDR3 protein: CSASLAREQYF. The CDR3 DNA is TGCAGTGCTAGTCTAGCGCGGGAGCAGTACTTC.

This rearrangement joins TRBV28 to TRBJ1-2; 8 bases match TRBD1. The CDR3 consists of 17 residues. CDR1 is MDHEN and CDR2 is SYDVKM in the germline V gene. The trim removed 6 bases at V and 5 bases at J, leaving 17 bases unmatched. The CDR3 reads CASRTRQGTPPGYGYTF. CDR3 DNA: TGTGCCAGCAGGACGAGACAGGGGACGCCTCCAGGTTATGGCTACACCTTC.

This clone was recorded only once. V is TRBV28 and J is TRBJ2-3; possibly TRBD1 for D (6 bases). Germline CDR1 MDHEN, CDR2 SYDVKM. V lost 3 bases and J lost 0, with 10 bases in between. The CDR3 runs 15 residues. For the CDR3, the DNA is TGTGCCAGCAGTTTCCGACAGGATAGCACAGATACGCAGTATTTT. This translates into CASSFRQDSTDTQYF.

The rearrangement links TRBV19 to TRBJ1-1; perhaps TRBD1 as D (6 bases). V shed 6 bases and J shed 5 bases, with 13 bases lying between them. Germline V gene sequence: CDR1 LNHDA, CDR2 SQIVND (reference sequence). The CDR3 is 13 amino acids. The CDR3 coding sequence is TGTGCCAGTAGATCAGGGGCCGGAACTGAAGCTTTCTTT. This gives the protein CASRSGAGTEAFF.

The J gene is TRBJ2-7, the V gene TRBV7-8; D possibly corresponds to TRBD1 (6 bases). Germline V gene sequence: CDR1 SGHVS, CDR2 FQNEAQ. The V end was cut by 5 bases, the J end by 2 bases, with 16 bases between. This CDR3 spans 15 amino acids. The CDR3 nucleotides are TGTGCCAGCAGCCCAACCTTAAGGGGGACCTACGAGCAGTACTTC. This translates into CASSPTLRGTYEQYF.